Shown below are 17 T cell receptor beta chains from a single sample sequenced in a study of CD8 T cells in Susac syndrome. The RNA, roughly 0.45 to 1 ug, was put through reverse transcription using random hexamers. TCRdb processed the immunoSEQ multiplex PCR reads anew with MiXCR; each CDR3 protein has one entry. The sample records 300,000 to 350,000 distinct CDR3 sequences, about 92% being singletons. Sample: CD4+ T cells from PBMCs. The receptors shown here come from a human donor with multiple sclerosis.

The chain links TRBV11-2 to TRBJ2-3, with D possibly being TRBD1 or TRBD2 (6 bases each). The CDR3 length is 16 residues. Germline V gives CDR1 SGHAT, CDR2 FQNNGV. V lost 7 bases, J lost 6 bases, and 23 bases lay in between. This chain's CDR3 is CASTLAFRRGKDTQYF. In nucleotides, the CDR3 is TGTGCCAGCACTCTAGCTTTTCGGAGGGGGAAGGATACGCAGTATTTT.

The CDR3, as DNA: TGTGCCAGCAGCCCCTTGGCAGGGAGGGGTGGATATGGCTACACCTTC. This gives the protein CASSPLAGRGGYGYTF. The V and J genes are TRBV11-2 and TRBJ1-2; possible D gene TRBD1, 5 bases. Germline V lookup: CDR1 SGHAT, CDR2 FQNNGV. This CDR3 has 16 amino acids. V dropped 5 bases and J dropped 5 bases, with 21 bases sitting between them.

This chain joins TRBV5-1 and TRBJ2-1; 15 bases align to TRBD2. The CDR3 covers 18 residues. J gave up 8 bases and V 5 bases, and 14 bases lay outside the gene matches. The germline V gene encodes CDR1 SGHRS and CDR2 YFSETQ. In DNA, the CDR3 is TGCGCCAGCAGTCGTGGACTAGCGGGAGGGTCCTTTAGGGATGAGCAGTTCTTC. Protein sequence: CASSRGLAGGSFRDEQFF.

This chain links TRBV20-1 with TRBJ2-3; tentative D call: TRBD2 (7 bases). Germline V gene lookup returns CDR1 DFQATT and CDR2 SNEGSKA (reference sequence). V lost 5 bases and J 1 base, leaving 13 bases between the germline ends. The CDR3 sequence is 14 residues long. The CDR3 coding sequence is TGCAGTGCTCGTCTGGGGGGGCGCACAGATACGCAGTATTTT. Its translation: CSARLGGRTDTQYF.

The chain employs TRBV18 and TRBJ1-1; TRBD1 agrees at 8 bases. This CDR3 has 16 residues. Germline CDR1 is KGHSH and CDR2 is LQKENI. V was clipped by 3 bases and J by 1 base; unmatched bases: 7. In DNA, the CDR3 is TGTGCCAGCTCACCGATGGGGACAGGCTCGAACACTGAAGCTTTCTTT. This codes for CASSPMGTGSNTEAFF.

The chain couples TRBV6-2 or TRBV6-3 to TRBJ2-2; D may match TRBD1 or TRBD2 (5 bases each). With 3 bases removed from V and 0 bases from J, the gap between germline ends came to 11 bases. The CDR3 runs to 16 residues. CDR1 MNHEY and CDR2 SVGEGT come from the germline V gene. The CDR3 DNA reads TGTGCCAGCAGTTATCTTGGGGGTTCGAACACCGGGGAGCTGTTTTTT. Translation gives CASSYLGGSNTGELFF.

The V and J genes are TRBV7-9 and TRBJ1-4; D possibly corresponds to TRBD1 (6 bases). The CDR3 has 16 residues. V was trimmed by 5 bases and J by 0 bases, leaving 13 bases between them. Germline CDR1 and CDR2: SEHNR and FQNEAQ (reference sequence). In nucleotides, the CDR3 is TGTGCCAGCAGCCCCGGACAGATATCAACTAATGAAAAACTGTTTTTT. Its translation: CASSPGQISTNEKLFF.

V and J are TRBV6-5 and TRBJ2-7; maybe TRBD2 (5 bases). Trimming shortened V by 7 bases and J by 3 bases, and 13 bases separated the two germline ends. The CDR3 runs 13 residues. Germline CDR1 reads MNHEY; CDR2 reads SVGAGI. In DNA form, the CDR3 reads TGTGCCAGCAAGAGGGCCCCGTACTACGAGCAGTACTTC. Amino acids: CASKRAPYYEQYF.

The chain uses TRBV10-1 and TRBJ1-1, with 7 nucleotides matching TRBD1. The CDR3 has 14 amino acids. The germline CDR1 and CDR2 sequences are WNHNN and SYGVQD (reference sequence). The V and J ends lost 2 bases and 0 bases, in that order; junction bases with no gene match: 0. Here the CDR3 reads CASSEDRVNTEAFF. The CDR3 DNA follows: TGCGCCAGCAGTGAGGACAGGGTGAACACTGAAGCTTTCTTT.

V gene TRBV28 combines with J gene TRBJ2-3, with D tentatively TRBD2 (7 bases). Germline-derived CDR1 and CDR2 are MDHEN and SYDVKM. The germline V and J ends were trimmed by 6 bases and 6 bases, with 19 bases remaining between them. This CDR3 is built from 15 residues. DNA of the CDR3: TGTGCCAGCAGAGGGGGGGGCCGCAATTCGGATACGCAGTATTTT. Translation: CASRGGGRNSDTQYF.

This clonotype has a single count. This sequence joins TRBV3-1 and TRBJ2-3, with 7 bases matching TRBD1. This CDR3 has 15 residues. Germline assignment: CDR1 LGHDT and CDR2 YNNKEL (reference sequence). The ends lost 4 bases at V and 3 bases at J; junction bases unmatched: 7. The chain's CDR3 is CASSRTGRGTDTQYF. The CDR3, as DNA: TGTGCCAGCAGCCGGACAGGTAGGGGGACAGATACGCAGTATTTT.

The rearrangement uses TRBV2 and TRBJ2-2; a possible D gene is TRBD2 (5 bases). The germline V and J ends were trimmed by 11 bases and 2 bases, with 21 bases remaining between them. Looked up from germline, CDR1 is SNHLY and CDR2 is FYNNEI. The CDR3 is 16 residues long. As DNA, the CDR3 is TGTGCCGGAGGTAGAACCGGGCTTCCAAACACCGGGGAGCTGTTTTTT. Translating gives CAGGRTGLPNTGELFF.

The chain employs TRBV3-1 and TRBJ2-7; 9 bases match TRBD2. The CDR3 sequence is 14 residues long. V lost 4 bases and J lost 4; bases outside the gene matches: 5. Germline CDR1 reads LGHDT; CDR2 reads YNNKEL (reference sequence). The DNA of the CDR3 is TGTGCCAGCAGCCCTAGCGGGATTATATACGAGCAGTACTTC. Residues: CASSPSGIIYEQYF.

The chain is built from TRBV10-3 and TRBJ2-5; tentative D call: TRBD1 (6 bases). The CDR3 is made up of 14 amino acids. Germline CDR1 is ENHRY and CDR2 is SYGVKD. Trimming pared 3 bases from V and 5 bases from J, leaving 13 bases between. The CDR3 reads CAISDWGREETQYF. The CDR3, as DNA: TGTGCCATCAGTGATTGGGGGCGCGAGGAGACCCAGTACTTC.

V gene TRBV12-3 or TRBV12-4 combines with J gene TRBJ1-1, with TRBD1 identical over 10 bases. J was trimmed by 4 bases and V by 3 bases; bases with no gene match: 11. This CDR3 spans 17 amino acids. The CDR3 nucleotides read TGTGCCAGCAGTTTGGGGGACAGGGGACCCCAGGGCACTGAAGCTTTCTTT. This translates into CASSLGDRGPQGTEAFF.

The genes are TRBV4-1 and TRBJ1-3; D is ambiguous. V was cut by 4 bases and J by 0 bases, with 13 bases left in between. Germline V gene data show CDR1 as MGHRA and CDR2 as YSYEKL. The CDR3 consists of 16 residues. For the CDR3, the DNA is TGCGCCAGCAGCCCCCACCGGCTAGACTCTGGAAACACCATATATTTT. Protein product: CASSPHRLDSGNTIYF.

This clonotype was observed a single time. The V and J genes are TRBV7-2 and TRBJ2-4; 7 bases match TRBD1. V shed 3 bases and J 5 bases; nucleotides not matched to a gene: 4. The CDR3 length is 14 residues. In germline, CDR1 is SGHTA, CDR2 FQGNSA. The CDR3 loop is CASSLDRQQNIQYF. CDR3 in DNA: TGTGCCAGCAGCTTGGACAGGCAACAAAACATTCAGTACTTC.